The T cell receptor (beta chain) described here comes from a study of CD8+ T cells in alopecia areata. Overall study context: The study gave treated patients oral tofacitinib at 5 to 10 mg twice daily. Treatment ran 6 to 18 months, with 6 months of follow-up afterward. Points from the study as a whole: Scalp data also include sequences from resident alphabeta T cells of normal skin.

This CDR3 comprises 14 residues. Germline assignment: CDR1 MNHEY and CDR2 SVGAGI. The V and J ends lost 8 bases and 0 bases respectively, with 13 bases between them. As the sequencing template, cDNA was produced by extracting RNA and reverse transcribing it. Generated by immunoSEQ multiplex PCR, the TCRdb table keeps only in-frame clones and is missing some. The profile covers over 200,000 clones, with about three fifths appearing a single time and 0.45% taken by the ten largest. Points on this clone: Its antigen remains unknown.

Sorted out of PBMCs were CD4+ T cells and CD8+ T cells. This TCR came from a human donor with alopecia areata. The J gene is TRBJ1-2, the V gene TRBV6-5; tentative D call: TRBD1 (6 bases). This specimen was CD4+ T cells sorted from blood, taken at week 0. The CDR3 spells CASRPGQTNYGYTF. The CDR3 region has the DNA TGTGCCAGCCGGCCTGGACAGACTAACTATGGCTACACCTTC.